Sequencing of this T cell receptor (beta chain) was carried out in a study of T-cell memory formation after mild COVID-19. TCRdb recomputed calls from the 5' RACE reads with MiXCR, one row per CDR3 protein. This table holds 550,000 to 600,000 distinct CDR3 sequences, approximately 15% found once. The germline V and J ends were trimmed by 5 bases and 9 bases, with 18 bases remaining between them. Germline-derived CDR1 and CDR2 are SGHRS and YFSETQ. This CDR3 comprises 14 residues. This clonotype was found a few times. The chain uses TRBV5-1 and TRBJ2-1; D might be TRBD2 (5 bases). The specimen sequenced was PBMCs or a T cell subset sorted from them (not recorded which). The sequence was collected from an adult woman who had mild COVID-19 (a few samples of this study predate the infection). Cell type and time point are not known. CDR3: CASRPRLAWGEQFF. The CDR3 bases are TGCGCCAGCAGACCGCGCCTAGCTTGGGGTGAGCAGTTCTTC.